This TCR beta chain is drawn from a study of cytomegalovirus exposure and HLA in healthy donors. Study results and limitations: Some V segments could not be told apart, so they were left out, TRBV6-2 and TRBV6-3 among them. What a later analysis reportedly showed was that an Asian-associated ancestry cluster had fewer N-insertions than the approximately 700-donor mean. Apart from CMV serostatus, no immune exposure information was available.

The CDR3 contains 17 residues. Germline lookup yields CDR1 MNHEY and CDR2 SMNVEV (reference sequence). V was clipped by 5 bases and J by 8 bases; unmatched bases: 12. In the case of this clone: Antigen specificity is unknown.

PCR primers comprised 60 Vbeta and 13 Jbeta primers. Original processing notes: Unique TCR beta chains totaled some 78 million in a later count, with around 12 million of them shared. Sequencing used immunoSEQ multiplex PCR; TCRdb keeps in-frame clones, though not all of them. Clonal size and the V and J genes are those of that table, whereas D and trimming came from the DNA. The table has 110,000 to 150,000 clones, roughly 71% seen once. Sequences were obtained from PBMCs. The source of this sequence is a man aged 25-40 years in good health and CMV-seronegative. The rearrangement joins TRBV27 to TRBJ1-6; 10 bases agree with TRBD1. CDR3 in DNA: TGTGCCAGCAGTCCAGGCCCGGGACAGGGGTGGGATTCACCCCTCCACTTT. Its translation is CASSPGPGQGWDSPLHF.